This T cell receptor beta chain was obtained from a study of blood T cell repertoires in COVID-19. On the study more broadly: Acute and convalescent COVID-19 specimens originated in the United States, Italy and Spain. Nucleic acid was either cDNA or gDNA, and it came from T cells, B-cell-depleted T cells, or PBMCs.

CDR3 length: 15 residues. In germline, CDR1 is SGHVS, CDR2 FNYEAQ. Trimming removed 5 bases from V and 5 bases from J; junction bases left unmatched: 7. Per the study methods: By means of reference gene primer amplification, nucleated cell counts were estimated. Libraries were prepared by immunoSEQ multiplex PCR; TCRdb keeps only in-frame clonotypes and omits some of them. V, J and clone size derive from that table, while D and trimming were established from the DNA sequence. The table lists about 180,000 clones, roughly 82% of them singletons. The chain carries TRBV7-6 and TRBJ2-1; 9 nucleotides align to TRBD2. This TCR was recovered from a woman in her seventies with acute or convalescent COVID-19. Specimen: peripheral blood. CDR3 coding DNA: TGTGCCAGCAGCAGCGCCAGCGGGGGGAACAATGAGCAGTTCTTC. Residues: CASSSASGGNNEQFF.